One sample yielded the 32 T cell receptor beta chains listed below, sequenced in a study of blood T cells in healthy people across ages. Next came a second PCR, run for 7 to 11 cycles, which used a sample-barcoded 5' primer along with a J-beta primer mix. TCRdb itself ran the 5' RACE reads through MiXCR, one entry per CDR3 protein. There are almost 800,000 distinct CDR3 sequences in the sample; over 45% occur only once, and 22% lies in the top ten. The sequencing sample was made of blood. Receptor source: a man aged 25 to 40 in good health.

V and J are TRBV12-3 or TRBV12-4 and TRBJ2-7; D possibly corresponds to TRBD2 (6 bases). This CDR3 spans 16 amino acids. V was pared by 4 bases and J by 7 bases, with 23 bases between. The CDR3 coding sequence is TGTGCCAGCAGTTGGGATCGAGCGGGTTCGTTTGGGGAGCAGTACTTC. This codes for CASSWDRAGSFGEQYF.

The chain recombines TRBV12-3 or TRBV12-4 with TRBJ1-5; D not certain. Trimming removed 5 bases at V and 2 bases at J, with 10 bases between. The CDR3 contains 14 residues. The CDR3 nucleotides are TGTGCCAGCAGTCTCTTTGGCGGCAATCAGCCCCAGCATTTT. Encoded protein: CASSLFGGNQPQHF.

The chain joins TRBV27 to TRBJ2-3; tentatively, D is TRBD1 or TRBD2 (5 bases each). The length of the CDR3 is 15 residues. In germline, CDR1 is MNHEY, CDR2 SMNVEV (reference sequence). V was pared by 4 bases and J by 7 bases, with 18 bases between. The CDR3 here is CASSSEGLGRHTQYF. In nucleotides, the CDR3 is TGTGCCAGCAGTTCAGAGGGGCTAGGCCGTCATACGCAGTATTTT.

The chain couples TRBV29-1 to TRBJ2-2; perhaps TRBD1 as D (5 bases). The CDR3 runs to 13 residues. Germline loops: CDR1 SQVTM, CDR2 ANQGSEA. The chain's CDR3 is CSGITGWPGELFF. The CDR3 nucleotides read TGCAGTGGAATAACAGGTTGGCCCGGGGAGCTGTTTTTT.

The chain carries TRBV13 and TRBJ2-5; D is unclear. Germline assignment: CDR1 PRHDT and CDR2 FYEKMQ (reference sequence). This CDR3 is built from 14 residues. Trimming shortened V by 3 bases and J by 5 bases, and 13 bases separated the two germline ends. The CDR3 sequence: CASSFRLRVETQYF. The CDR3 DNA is TGTGCCAGCAGCTTTCGTCTTAGGGTCGAGACCCAGTACTTC. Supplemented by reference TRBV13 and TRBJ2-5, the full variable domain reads AAGVIQSPRHLIKEKRETATLKCYPIPRHDTVYWYQQGPGQDPQFLISFYEKMQSDKGSIPDRFSAQQFSDYHSELNMSSLELGDSALYFCASSFRLRVETQYFGPGTRLLVL.

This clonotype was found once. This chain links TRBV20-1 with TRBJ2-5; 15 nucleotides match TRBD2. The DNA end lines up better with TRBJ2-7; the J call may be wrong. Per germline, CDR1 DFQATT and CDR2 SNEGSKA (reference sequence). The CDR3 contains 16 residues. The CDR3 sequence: CSARSGTSGRTHEQYF. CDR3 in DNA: TGCAGTGCTAGATCCGGGACTAGCGGGAGGACCCACGAGCAGTACTTC.

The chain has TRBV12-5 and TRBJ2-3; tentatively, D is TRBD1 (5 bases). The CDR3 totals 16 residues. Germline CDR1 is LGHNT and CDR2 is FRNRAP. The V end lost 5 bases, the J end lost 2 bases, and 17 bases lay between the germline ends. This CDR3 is CASGDRATSYTDTQYF. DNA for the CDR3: TGTGCTAGTGGTGACAGAGCGACGTCGTACACAGATACGCAGTATTTT.

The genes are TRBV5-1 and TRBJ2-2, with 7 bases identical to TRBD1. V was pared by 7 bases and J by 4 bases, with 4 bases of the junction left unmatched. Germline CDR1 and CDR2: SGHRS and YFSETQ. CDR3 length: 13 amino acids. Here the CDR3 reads CASGDSFTGELFF. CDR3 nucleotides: TGCGCCAGCGGGGACAGCTTCACCGGGGAGCTGTTTTTT.

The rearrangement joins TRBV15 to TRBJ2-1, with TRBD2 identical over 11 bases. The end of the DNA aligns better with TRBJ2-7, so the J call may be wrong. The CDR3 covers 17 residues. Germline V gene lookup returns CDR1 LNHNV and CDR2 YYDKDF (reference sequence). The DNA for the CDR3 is TGTGCCACCAGCAGAGGAACTAGCGGGAGTTCCTACAATGAGCAGTACTTC. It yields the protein CATSRGTSGSSYNEQYF.

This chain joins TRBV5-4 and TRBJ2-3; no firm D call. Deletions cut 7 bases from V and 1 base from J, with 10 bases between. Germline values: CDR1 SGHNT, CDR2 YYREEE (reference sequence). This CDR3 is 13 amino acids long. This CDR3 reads CASAPPRTDTQYF. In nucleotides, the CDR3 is TGTGCCAGCGCCCCACCCCGCACAGATACGCAGTATTTT.

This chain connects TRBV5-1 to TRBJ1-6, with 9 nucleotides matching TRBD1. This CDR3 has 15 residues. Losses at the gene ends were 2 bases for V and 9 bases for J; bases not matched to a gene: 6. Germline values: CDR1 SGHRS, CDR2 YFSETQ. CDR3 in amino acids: CASSLRTGDGSPLHF. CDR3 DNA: TGCGCCAGCAGCTTACGGACAGGGGACGGTTCACCCCTCCACTTT.

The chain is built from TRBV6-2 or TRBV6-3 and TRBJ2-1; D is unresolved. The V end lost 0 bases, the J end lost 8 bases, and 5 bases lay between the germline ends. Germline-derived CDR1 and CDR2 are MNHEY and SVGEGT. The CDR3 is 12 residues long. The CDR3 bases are TGTGCCAGCAGTTACTCGGTAGATGAGCAGTTCTTC. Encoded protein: CASSYSVDEQFF.

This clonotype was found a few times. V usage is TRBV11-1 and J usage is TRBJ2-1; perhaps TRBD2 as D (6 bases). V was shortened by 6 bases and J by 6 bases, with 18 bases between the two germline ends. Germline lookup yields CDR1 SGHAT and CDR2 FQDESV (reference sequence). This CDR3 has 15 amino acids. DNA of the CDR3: TGTGCCAGCAGTCGACCGGGACTCACTTTCAATGAGCAGTTCTTC. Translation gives CASSRPGLTFNEQFF. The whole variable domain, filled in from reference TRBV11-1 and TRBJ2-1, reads EAEVAQSPRYKITEKSQAVAFWCDPISGHATLYWYRQILGQGPELLVQFQDESVVDDSQLPKDRFSAERLKGVDSTLKIQPAELGDSAMYLCASSRPGLTFNEQFFGPGTRLTVL.

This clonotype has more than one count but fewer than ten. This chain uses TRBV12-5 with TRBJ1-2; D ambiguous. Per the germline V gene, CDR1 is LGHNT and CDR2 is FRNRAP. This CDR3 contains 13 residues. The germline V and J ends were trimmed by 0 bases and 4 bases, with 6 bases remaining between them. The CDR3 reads CASGLVPGYGYTF. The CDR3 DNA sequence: TGTGCTAGTGGTTTGGTCCCTGGCTATGGCTACACCTTC.

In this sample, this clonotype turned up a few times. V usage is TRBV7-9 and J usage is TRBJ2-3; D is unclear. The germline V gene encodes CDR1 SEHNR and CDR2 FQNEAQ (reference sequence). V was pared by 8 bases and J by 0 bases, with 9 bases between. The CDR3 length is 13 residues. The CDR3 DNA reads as TGTGCCAGCGGGCAGCCTAGCACAGATACGCAGTATTTT. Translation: CASGQPSTDTQYF.

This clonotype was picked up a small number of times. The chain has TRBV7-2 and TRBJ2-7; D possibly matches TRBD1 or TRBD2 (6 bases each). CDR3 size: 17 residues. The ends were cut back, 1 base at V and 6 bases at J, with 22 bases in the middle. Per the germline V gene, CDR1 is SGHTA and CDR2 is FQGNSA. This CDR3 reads CASSLGVSSQGRSEQYF. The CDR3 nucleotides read TGTGCCAGCAGCTTAGGAGTCTCCAGTCAGGGGAGGTCCGAGCAGTACTTC.

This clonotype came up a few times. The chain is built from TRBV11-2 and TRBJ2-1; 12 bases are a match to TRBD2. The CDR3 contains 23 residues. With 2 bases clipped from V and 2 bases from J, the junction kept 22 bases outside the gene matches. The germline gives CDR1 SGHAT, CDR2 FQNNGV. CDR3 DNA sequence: TGTGCCAGCAGCTTACCATCGGATTCGTCTGGACTAGCGGGATCCCGAACCTACAATGAGCAGTTCTTC. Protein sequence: CASSLPSDSSGLAGSRTYNEQFF.

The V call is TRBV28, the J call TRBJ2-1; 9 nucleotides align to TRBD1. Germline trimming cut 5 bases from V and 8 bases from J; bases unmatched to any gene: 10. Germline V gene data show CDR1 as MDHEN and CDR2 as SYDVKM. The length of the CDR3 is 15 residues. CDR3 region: CASSRPGTGNDEQFF. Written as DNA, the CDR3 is TGTGCCAGCAGTCGTCCCGGGACAGGGAATGATGAGCAGTTCTTC.

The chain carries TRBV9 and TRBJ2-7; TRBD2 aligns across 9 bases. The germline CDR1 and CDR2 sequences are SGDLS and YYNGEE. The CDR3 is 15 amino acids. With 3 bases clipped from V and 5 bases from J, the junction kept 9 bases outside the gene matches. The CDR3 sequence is CASSGSGSTFHEQYF. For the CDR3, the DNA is TGTGCCAGCAGCGGTAGCGGGAGCACTTTCCACGAGCAGTACTTC.

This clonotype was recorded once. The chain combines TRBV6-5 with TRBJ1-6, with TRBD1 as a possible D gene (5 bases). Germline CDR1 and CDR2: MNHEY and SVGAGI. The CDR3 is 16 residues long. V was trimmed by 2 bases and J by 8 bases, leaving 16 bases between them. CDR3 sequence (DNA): TGTGCCAGCAGTTACACATTATTCGGGGCTGATTCACCCCTCCACTTT. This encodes CASSYTLFGADSPLHF.

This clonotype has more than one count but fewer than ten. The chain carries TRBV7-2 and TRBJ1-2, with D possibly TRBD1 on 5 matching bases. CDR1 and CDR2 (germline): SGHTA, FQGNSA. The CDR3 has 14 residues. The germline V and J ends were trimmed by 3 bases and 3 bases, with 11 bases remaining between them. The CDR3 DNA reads TGTGCCAGCAGCTTTCAGGGAGGCGACTATGGCTACACCTTC. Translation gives CASSFQGGDYGYTF. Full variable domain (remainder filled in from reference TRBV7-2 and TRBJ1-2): GAGVSQSPSNKVTEKGKDVELRCDPISGHTALYWYRQSLGQGLEFLIYFQGNSAPDKSGLPSDRFSAERTGGSVSTLTIQRTQQEDSAVYLCASSFQGGDYGYTFGSGTRLTVV.

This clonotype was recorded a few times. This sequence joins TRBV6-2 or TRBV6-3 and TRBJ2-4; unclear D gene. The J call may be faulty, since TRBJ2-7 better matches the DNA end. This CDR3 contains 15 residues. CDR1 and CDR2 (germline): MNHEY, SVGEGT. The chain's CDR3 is CASSYIGLGFYEQYF. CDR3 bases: TGTGCCAGCAGTTACATCGGGTTAGGCTTCTACGAGCAGTACTTC.

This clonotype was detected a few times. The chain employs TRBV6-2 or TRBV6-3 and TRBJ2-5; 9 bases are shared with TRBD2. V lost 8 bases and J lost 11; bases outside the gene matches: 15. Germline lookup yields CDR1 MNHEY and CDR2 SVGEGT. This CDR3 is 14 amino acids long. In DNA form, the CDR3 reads TGTGCCAGCTCTCCAGGACTAGCGAGCGATGAGCAGTACTTC. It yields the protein CASSPGLASDEQYF.

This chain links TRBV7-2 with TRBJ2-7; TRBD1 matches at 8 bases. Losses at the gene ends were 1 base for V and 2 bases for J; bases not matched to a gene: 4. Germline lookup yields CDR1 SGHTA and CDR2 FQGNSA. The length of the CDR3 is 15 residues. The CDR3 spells CASSLVGTGTYEQYF. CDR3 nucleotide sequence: TGTGCCAGCAGCTTAGTAGGGACAGGTACCTACGAGCAGTACTTC.

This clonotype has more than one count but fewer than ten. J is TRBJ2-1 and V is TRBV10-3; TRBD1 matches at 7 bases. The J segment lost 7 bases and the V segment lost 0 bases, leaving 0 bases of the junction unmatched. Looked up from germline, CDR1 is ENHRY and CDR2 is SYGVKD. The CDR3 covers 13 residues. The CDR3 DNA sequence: TGTGCCATCAGTGAGTCGACAGGGAATGAGCAGTTCTTC. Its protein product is CAISESTGNEQFF.

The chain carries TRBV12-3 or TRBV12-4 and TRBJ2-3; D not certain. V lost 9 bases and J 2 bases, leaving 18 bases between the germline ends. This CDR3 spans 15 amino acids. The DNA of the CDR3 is TGTGCCAGTAAGATCCTTAGTGGCCCCACAGATACGCAGTATTTT. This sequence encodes CASKILSGPTDTQYF.

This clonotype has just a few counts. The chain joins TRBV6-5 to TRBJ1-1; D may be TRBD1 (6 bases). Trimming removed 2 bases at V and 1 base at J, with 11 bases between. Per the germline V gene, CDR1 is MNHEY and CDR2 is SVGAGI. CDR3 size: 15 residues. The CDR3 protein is CASSYTGAGNTEAFF. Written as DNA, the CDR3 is TGTGCCAGCAGTTACACGGGGGCAGGGAACACTGAAGCTTTCTTT.

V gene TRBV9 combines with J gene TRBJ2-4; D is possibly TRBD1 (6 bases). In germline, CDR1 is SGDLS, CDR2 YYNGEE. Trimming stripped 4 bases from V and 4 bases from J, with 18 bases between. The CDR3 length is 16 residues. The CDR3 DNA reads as TGTGCCAGCAGCCCCCCGGGAAGGGGGAAAAAAAACATTCAGTACTTC. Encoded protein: CASSPPGRGKKNIQYF.

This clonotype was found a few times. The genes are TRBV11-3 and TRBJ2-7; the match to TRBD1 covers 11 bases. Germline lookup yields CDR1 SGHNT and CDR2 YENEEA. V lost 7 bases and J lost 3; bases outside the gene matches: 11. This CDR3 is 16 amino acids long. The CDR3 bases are TGTGCCAGCATCCGGGACAGGGGGACCCGTAACTACGAGCAGTACTTC. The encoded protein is CASIRDRGTRNYEQYF.

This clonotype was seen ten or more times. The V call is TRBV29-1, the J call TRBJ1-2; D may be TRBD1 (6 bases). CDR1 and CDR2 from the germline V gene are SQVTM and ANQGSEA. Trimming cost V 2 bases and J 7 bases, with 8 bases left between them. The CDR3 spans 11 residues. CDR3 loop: CSVEKGGGYTF. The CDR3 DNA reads TGCAGCGTTGAAAAGGGGGGTGGCTACACCTTC.

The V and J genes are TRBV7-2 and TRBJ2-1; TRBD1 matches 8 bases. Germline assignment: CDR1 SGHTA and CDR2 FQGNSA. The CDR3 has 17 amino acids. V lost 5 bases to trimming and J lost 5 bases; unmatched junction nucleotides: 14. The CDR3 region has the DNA TGTGCCAGCAGCCCGAAAACCCCCGGGACAGGCAACAATGAGCAGTTCTTC. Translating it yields CASSPKTPGTGNNEQFF.

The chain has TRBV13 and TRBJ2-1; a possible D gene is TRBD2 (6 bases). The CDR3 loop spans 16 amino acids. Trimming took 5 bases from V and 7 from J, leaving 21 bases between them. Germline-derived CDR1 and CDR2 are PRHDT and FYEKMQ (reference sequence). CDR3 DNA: TGTGCCAGCAGCCCGACCTTTATGTGGGGGGAAAATGAGCAGTTCTTC. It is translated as CASSPTFMWGENEQFF.